This T cell receptor beta chain was sequenced in a study of blood T cell repertoires in COVID-19. On the study more broadly: Sources were T cells, B-cell-depleted T cells, or PBMCs; the material itself was cDNA or gDNA.

The ends lost 0 bases at V and 6 bases at J; junction bases unmatched: 6. This CDR3 has 15 amino acids. Germline V gene data show CDR1 as MNHEY and CDR2 as SVGEGT. Authors' methods: By means of reference gene primer amplification, nucleated cell counts were estimated. Only in-frame clones appear in the TCRdb table, and some are missing; sequencing was by immunoSEQ multiplex PCR. V and J calls plus clone size are reproduced from that table; the DNA served to infer D and trimming. The data show roughly 80,000 clones, with 85% to 95% seen just once and 1.5% to 2% held by the top ten. This receptor was identified in a man in his 60s with acute or convalescent COVID-19. This chain links TRBV6-2 or TRBV6-3 with TRBJ1-2; 8 nucleotides agree with TRBD1. The sample consisted of peripheral blood. The CDR3 nucleotides read TGTGCCAGCAGTTACTCTCCAAGACAGGGGAATGGCTACACCTTC. Translation gives CASSYSPRQGNGYTF.